The 26 T cell receptor beta chains below were found in one sample sequenced in a study of cytomegalovirus exposure and HLA in healthy donors. The PCR had 60 Vbeta and 13 Jbeta primers. Clones were sequenced by immunoSEQ multiplex PCR, and TCRdb holds only the in-frame ones, with some missing. Counted here are 150,000 to 200,000 clones, approximately 83% occurring once; the ten biggest clones make up around a tenth. Sequenced: PBMCs. These receptors all stem from a young man in good health and CMV-seropositive.

The rearrangement uses TRBV2 and TRBJ2-3; 9 bases align to TRBD1. Per germline, CDR1 SNHLY and CDR2 FYNNEI. The CDR3 is 14 residues long. With V trimmed by 5 bases and J by 3 bases, 3 bases remained unmatched. CDR3 protein: CASSSTGGTDTQYF. The DNA for the CDR3 is TGTGCCAGCAGTTCGACAGGGGGAACAGATACGCAGTATTTT.

V is TRBV27 and J is TRBJ1-2, with TRBD1 matching 8 bases. V dropped 5 bases and J dropped 8; count of bases not matched to a gene: 7. The germline gives CDR1 MNHEY, CDR2 SMNVEV (reference sequence). The CDR3 contains 13 residues. This chain's CDR3 is CASSPGGAGGYTF. The CDR3 DNA follows: TGTGCCAGCAGTCCAGGGGGCGCGGGCGGCTACACCTTC.

This chain connects TRBV7-2 to TRBJ2-7, with D perhaps TRBD2 (7 bases). With 4 bases removed from V and 4 bases from J, the gap between germline ends came to 20 bases. CDR3 length: 16 amino acids. Germline lookup yields CDR1 SGHTA and CDR2 FQGNSA. The DNA for the CDR3 is TGTGCCAGCAGCTCTAGCGGACAGTCGGCCTTTTACGAGCAGTACTTC. This encodes CASSSSGQSAFYEQYF.

CDR3 DNA sequence: TGTGCCAGCAGCTACGACAGGGTTGGAAGGGATACGCAGTATTTT. It codes for CASSYDRVGRDTQYF. The gene calls are TRBV7-9 and TRBJ2-3; 7 bases are a match to TRBD1. The trim removed 4 bases at V and 6 bases at J, leaving 10 bases unmatched. The CDR3 extends over 15 amino acids. Germline V CDR1 and CDR2: SEHNR, FQNEAQ (reference sequence).

This chain links TRBV7-7 with TRBJ2-1; TRBD2 might be the D (5 bases). There are 14 residues in the CDR3. Germline CDR1 reads SSHAT; CDR2 reads FNYEAQ (reference sequence). Trimming removed 2 bases at V and 5 bases at J, with 10 bases between. CDR3 sequence (DNA): TGTGCCAGCAGCTTATCGGCCGGGGACAATGAGCAGTTCTTC. Translation: CASSLSAGDNEQFF.

The gene calls are TRBV30 and TRBJ1-1; 7 bases line up with TRBD1. Losses at the gene ends were 4 bases for V and 8 bases for J; bases not matched to a gene: 13. Germline CDR1 reads GTSNPN; CDR2 reads SVGIG (reference sequence). The CDR3 sequence is 14 residues long. The CDR3 DNA is TGTGCCTGGACCGGGGAACTAGGGACAGTCGAAGCTTTCTTT. Translated, it gives CAWTGELGTVEAFF.

The chain links TRBV7-9 to TRBJ2-5, with TRBD1 matching 7 bases. The CDR3 has 14 amino acids. CDR1 and CDR2 (germline): SEHNR, FQNEAQ (reference sequence). V shed 5 bases, J shed 5 bases, and the junction held 8 bases outside the gene matches. As DNA, the CDR3 is TGTGCCAGCAGCACCCGGACAGGTTCTGAGACCCAGTACTTC. Its translation is CASSTRTGSETQYF.

This rearrangement joins TRBV5-1 to TRBJ1-3; 9 bases match TRBD1. CDR3 length equals 13 residues. CDR1 and CDR2 (germline): SGHRS, YFSETQ. V lost 5 bases and J lost 7; bases outside the gene matches: 4. The CDR3: CASRRTGENTIYF. CDR3 sequence (DNA): TGCGCCAGCAGACGGACAGGGGAGAACACCATATATTTT.

The V gene is TRBV30, the J gene TRBJ2-1; 11 positions match TRBD1. CDR1 and CDR2 (germline): GTSNPN, SVGIG (reference sequence). V trimming: 1 base; J trimming: 6 bases; junction bases outside the gene matches: 5. There are 15 residues in the CDR3. The CDR3 DNA sequence: TGTGCCTGGAGTGCTACCGGGACAGGGGGCAATGAGCAGTTCTTC. Translation: CAWSATGTGGNEQFF.

The V and J genes are TRBV5-1 and TRBJ2-7, with 7 positions matching TRBD2. Germline CDR1 and CDR2: SGHRS and YFSETQ. V gave up 2 bases and J gave up 6 bases; unmatched junction bases: 14. This CDR3 comprises 16 residues. CDR3 loop: CASSLPRGGGSVEQYF. In nucleotides, the CDR3 is TGCGCCAGCAGCTTACCGCGCGGCGGGGGATCGGTCGAGCAGTACTTC.

A word on this clone: Compared with germline, one end of the junction differs, possibly owing to a read error. Different DNA sequences within this sample yield the same CDR3. Here the CDR3 reads CAWSSAMNYEQYF. The CDR3 coding sequence is TGCGCCTGGAGTTCAGCGATGAACTACGAGCAGTACTTC. The chain couples TRBV30 to TRBJ2-7; D not resolved. The CDR3 sequence is 13 residues long. Germline CDR1 GTSNPN, CDR2 SVGIG (reference sequence).

This chain joins TRBV7-2 and TRBJ1-1, with D perhaps matching TRBD1 (6 bases). This CDR3 has 15 residues. V lost 5 bases, J lost 11 bases, and 24 bases lay in between. Germline CDR1 SGHTA, CDR2 FQGNSA. CDR3 protein: CASSPFPRQVPGAFF. The CDR3 DNA reads TGTGCCAGCAGCCCATTCCCAAGACAGGTTCCTGGGGCTTTCTTT. Combining the CDR3 with reference TRBV7-2 and TRBJ1-1 gives the whole variable domain GAGVSQSPSNKVTEKGKDVELRCDPISGHTALYWYRQSLGQGLEFLIYFQGNSAPDKSGLPSDRFSAERTGGSVSTLTIQRTQQEDSAVYLCASSPFPRQVPGAFFGQGTRLTVV.

The CDR3 loop reads CASSPEVKNIQYF. The CDR3 nucleotides are TGTGCCAGCAGTCCCGAGGTCAAAAACATTCAGTACTTC. The V and J genes are TRBV9 and TRBJ2-4; D remains unclear. Trimming pared 5 bases from V and 3 bases from J, leaving 9 bases between. The CDR3 has 13 amino acids. Looked up from germline, CDR1 is SGDLS and CDR2 is YYNGEE.

The V call is TRBV6-6, the J call TRBJ1-6, with TRBD1 matching over 10 bases. J gave up 8 bases and V 6 bases, and 7 bases lay outside the gene matches. CDR3 length: 15 amino acids. Germline CDR1 MNHNY, CDR2 SVGAGI (reference sequence). CDR3 sequence reads: CASRGDRGKDSPLHF. For the CDR3, the DNA is TGTGCCAGCAGAGGGGACAGGGGTAAGGATTCACCCCTCCACTTT.

The gene calls are TRBV7-9 and TRBJ2-3; 7 nucleotides match TRBD1. Per the germline V gene, CDR1 is SEHNR and CDR2 is FQNEAQ (reference sequence). This CDR3 comprises 15 residues. J gave up 6 bases and V 1 base, and 7 bases lay outside the gene matches. CDR3 sequence (DNA): TGTGCCAGCAGCTTAGGTGAGGGGGCCGGGGATACGCAGTATTTT. Protein: CASSLGEGAGDTQYF. Full variable domain (outside the CDR3, taken from reference TRBV7-9 and TRBJ2-3): DTGVSQNPRHKITKRGQNVTFRCDPISEHNRLYWYRQTLGQGPEFLTYFQNEAQLEKSRLLSDRFSAERPKGSFSTLEIQRTEQGDSAMYLCASSLGEGAGDTQYFGPGTRLTVL.

The genes are TRBV5-8 and TRBJ1-1; the D is unclear. CDR3 length: 12 amino acids. Germline V CDR1 and CDR2: SGHTS, YDEGEE. V dropped 1 base and J dropped 9 bases, with 10 bases sitting between them. The DNA of the CDR3 is TGTGCCAGCAGCTTGAACAGCCCTCAAGCTTTCTTT. Amino acid sequence: CASSLNSPQAFF.

In this sample, this clone turned up a few times. The chain couples TRBV2 to TRBJ1-2; TRBD1 agrees at 7 bases. V dropped 6 bases and J dropped 0; count of bases not matched to a gene: 13. CDR1 SNHLY and CDR2 FYNNEI come from the germline V gene. The CDR3 contains 17 residues. This CDR3 reads CASRETLLTGPNYGYTF. CDR3 nucleotide sequence: TGTGCCAGCAGAGAAACCTTATTGACAGGGCCTAACTATGGCTACACCTTC. Together with reference TRBV2 and TRBJ1-2, the CDR3 gives the full variable domain: EPEVTQTPSHQVTQMGQEVILRCVPISNHLYFYWYRQILGQKVEFLVSFYNNEISEKSEIFDDQFSVERPDGSNFTLKIRSTKLEDSAMYFCASRETLLTGPNYGYTFGSGTRLTVV.

The gene calls are TRBV5-4 and TRBJ2-1; TRBD1 aligns across 8 bases. The J segment lost 6 bases and the V segment lost 4 bases, leaving 9 bases of the junction unmatched. This CDR3 contains 15 residues. The germline V gene has CDR1 SGHNT and CDR2 YYREEE (reference sequence). As DNA, the CDR3 is TGTGCCAGCAGCCCCGGGACAGGCGGCCTCAATGAGCAGTTCTTC. Translation gives CASSPGTGGLNEQFF.

The CDR3 bases are TGTGCCAGCAGCTTGGTAGAGGGGGCTGGCTACGAGCAGTACTTC. Translation gives CASSLVEGAGYEQYF. This rearrangement joins TRBV5-5 to TRBJ2-7; TRBD1 matches 7 bases. The CDR3 is 15 residues long. The V segment lost 0 bases and the J segment 3 bases; nucleotides outside the gene matches: 6. Germline V gene sequence: CDR1 SGHKS, CDR2 YYEKEE (reference sequence).

The V call is TRBV19, the J call TRBJ2-7; a weak D match, TRBD1 (6 bases). Germline V gives CDR1 LNHDA, CDR2 SQIVND (reference sequence). Between the trimmed V and J ends, which lost 3 bases and 3 bases, there was a span of 18 bases. The CDR3 runs to 16 residues. This CDR3 is CASSIDLGTLIYEQYF. The DNA for the CDR3 is TGTGCCAGTAGTATCGACCTAGGGACATTAATCTACGAGCAGTACTTC.

V gene TRBV20-1 combines with J gene TRBJ2-7; unclear D gene. There are 11 residues in the CDR3. V gave up 4 bases and J gave up 2 bases, with 6 bases separating them. Per germline, CDR1 DFQATT and CDR2 SNEGSKA (reference sequence). CDR3 in amino acids: CSATLTYEQYF. The CDR3 bases are TGCAGTGCTACCTTAACCTACGAGCAGTACTTC.

The rearrangement joins TRBV19 to TRBJ2-3; 10 nucleotides align to TRBD2. Trimming cost V 3 bases and J 3 bases; bases outside gene matches: 6. Per germline, CDR1 LNHDA and CDR2 SQIVND (reference sequence). This CDR3 contains 16 residues. The CDR3 nucleotides read TGTGCCAGTAGTATGTTGGTAGCGGGGGGAACAGATACGCAGTATTTT. Protein sequence: CASSMLVAGGTDTQYF. Complete variable domain (other parts from reference TRBV19 and TRBJ2-3): DGGITQSPKYLFRKEGQNVTLSCEQNLNHDAMYWYRQDPGQGLRLIYYSQIVNDFQKGDIAEGYSVSREKKESFPLTVTSAQKNPTAFYLCASSMLVAGGTDTQYFGPGTRLTVL.

About this clone itself: Its ends do not fully match the called genes, so a read error is possible. The chain links TRBV5-5 to TRBJ1-3; 7 bases match TRBD1. This CDR3 has 15 amino acids. CDR1 and CDR2 (germline): SGHKS, YYEKEE (reference sequence). CDR3 in DNA: TGTGCCAGCAGCTCGACAGGGATCTCTAGAAACACCATATATTTT. Protein: CASSSTGISRNTIYF.

This chain uses TRBV5-1 with TRBJ2-4, with D perhaps matching TRBD1 (5 bases). Germline assignment: CDR1 SGHRS and CDR2 YFSETQ. The CDR3 length is 13 residues. V dropped 4 bases and J dropped 2 bases, with 7 bases sitting between them. In DNA form, the CDR3 reads TGCGCCAGCAGCCAGGGAACCAAAAACATTCAGTACTTC. Translation gives CASSQGTKNIQYF.

The count of this clone is one. The chain combines TRBV7-9 with TRBJ1-1; 8 bases are a match to TRBD1. This CDR3 spans 17 amino acids. Germline loops: CDR1 SEHNR, CDR2 FQNEAQ (reference sequence). The V and J ends lost 5 bases and 5 bases, in that order; junction bases with no gene match: 16. CDR3 in amino acids: CASSIGTGGVFGTEAFF. In DNA, the CDR3 is TGTGCCAGCAGCATTGGGACAGGTGGGGTTTTTGGGACTGAAGCTTTCTTT.

This clone was observed a few times. DNA of the CDR3: TGTGCCAGCACACTAGCGGGGGGACCGCAGTTCTTC. Encoded protein: CASTLAGGPQFF. The chain recombines TRBV5-4 with TRBJ2-1; the match to TRBD2 covers 12 bases. This CDR3 has 12 amino acids. Germline loops: CDR1 SGHNT, CDR2 YYREEE (reference sequence). Trimming removed 6 bases from V and 12 bases from J; junction bases left unmatched: 4. Variable domain in full (rest from reference TRBV5-4 and TRBJ2-1): ETGVTQSPTHLIKTRGQQVTLRCSSQSGHNTVSWYQQALGQGPQFIFQYYREEENGRGNFPPRFSGLQFPNYSSELNVNALELDDSALYLCASTLAGGPQFFGPGTRLTVL.